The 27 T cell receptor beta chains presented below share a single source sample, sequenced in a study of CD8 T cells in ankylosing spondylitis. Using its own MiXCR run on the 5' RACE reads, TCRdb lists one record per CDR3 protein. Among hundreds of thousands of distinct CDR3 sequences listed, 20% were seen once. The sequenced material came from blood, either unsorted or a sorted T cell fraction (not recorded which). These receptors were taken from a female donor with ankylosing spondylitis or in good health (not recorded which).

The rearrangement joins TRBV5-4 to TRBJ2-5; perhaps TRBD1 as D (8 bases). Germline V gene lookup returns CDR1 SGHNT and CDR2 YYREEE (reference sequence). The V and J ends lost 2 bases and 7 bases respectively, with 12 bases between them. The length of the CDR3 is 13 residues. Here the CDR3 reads CASSLAGQATQYF. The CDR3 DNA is TGTGCCAGCAGCTTAGCGGGACAGGCGACCCAGTACTTC.

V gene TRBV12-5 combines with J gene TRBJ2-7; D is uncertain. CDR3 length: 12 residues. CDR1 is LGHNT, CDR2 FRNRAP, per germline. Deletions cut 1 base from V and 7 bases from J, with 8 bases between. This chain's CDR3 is CASGLARSEQYF. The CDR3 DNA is TGTGCTAGTGGTTTGGCCCGATCAGAGCAGTACTTC.

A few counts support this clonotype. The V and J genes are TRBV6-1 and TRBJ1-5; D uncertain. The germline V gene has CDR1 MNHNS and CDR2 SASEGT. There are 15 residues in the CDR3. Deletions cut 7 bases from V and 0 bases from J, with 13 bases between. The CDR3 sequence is CASKEISISNQPQHF. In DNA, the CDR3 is TGTGCCAGCAAAGAAATATCAATTAGCAATCAGCCCCAGCATTTT.

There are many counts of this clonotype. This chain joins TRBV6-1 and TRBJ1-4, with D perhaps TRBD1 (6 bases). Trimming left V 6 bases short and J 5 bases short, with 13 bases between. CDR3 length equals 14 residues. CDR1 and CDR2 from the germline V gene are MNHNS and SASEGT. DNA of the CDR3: TGTGCCAGCAGGGGGGACACACGAAATGAAAAACTGTTTTTT. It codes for CASRGDTRNEKLFF.

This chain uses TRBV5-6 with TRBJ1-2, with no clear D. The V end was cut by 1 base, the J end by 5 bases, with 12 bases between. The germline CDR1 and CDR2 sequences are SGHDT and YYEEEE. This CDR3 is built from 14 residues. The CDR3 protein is CASSLLESPYGYTF. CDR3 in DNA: TGTGCCAGCAGCTTGTTGGAGTCTCCATATGGCTACACCTTC.

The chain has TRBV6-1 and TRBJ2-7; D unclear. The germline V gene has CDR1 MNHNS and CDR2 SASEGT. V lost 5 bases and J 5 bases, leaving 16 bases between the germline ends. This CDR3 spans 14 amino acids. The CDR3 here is CASSRLGAEDEQYF. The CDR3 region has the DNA TGTGCCAGCAGTCGTCTTGGAGCCGAGGACGAGCAGTACTTC.

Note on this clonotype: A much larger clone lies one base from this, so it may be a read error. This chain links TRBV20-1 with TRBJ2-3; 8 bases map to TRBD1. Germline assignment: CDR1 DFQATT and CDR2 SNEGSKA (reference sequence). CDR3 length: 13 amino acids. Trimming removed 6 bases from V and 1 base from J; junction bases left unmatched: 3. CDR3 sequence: CSAQTGGTDTQYF. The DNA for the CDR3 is TGCAGTGCCCAGACAGGGGGCACAGATACGCAGTATTTT.

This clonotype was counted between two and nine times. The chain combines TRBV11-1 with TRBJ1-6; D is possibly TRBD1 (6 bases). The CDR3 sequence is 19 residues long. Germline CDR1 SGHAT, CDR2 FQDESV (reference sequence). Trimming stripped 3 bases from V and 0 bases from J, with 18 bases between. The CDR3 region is CASSFFSGGPSSYNSPLHF. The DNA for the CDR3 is TGTGCCAGCAGCTTTTTTTCTGGGGGGCCTAGCTCCTATAATTCACCCCTCCACTTT.

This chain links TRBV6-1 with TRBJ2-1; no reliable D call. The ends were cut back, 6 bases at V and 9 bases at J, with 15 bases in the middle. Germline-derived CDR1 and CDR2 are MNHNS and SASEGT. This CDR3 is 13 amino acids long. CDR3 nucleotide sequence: TGTGCCAGCAGAGGAAGAGCCGGCAGTGAGCAGTTCTTC. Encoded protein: CASRGRAGSEQFF.

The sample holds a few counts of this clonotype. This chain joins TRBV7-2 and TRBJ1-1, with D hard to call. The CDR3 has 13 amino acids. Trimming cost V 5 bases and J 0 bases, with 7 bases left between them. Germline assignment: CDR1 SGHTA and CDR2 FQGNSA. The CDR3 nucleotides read TGTGCCAGCAGCATCCAGGTGAACACTGAAGCTTTCTTT. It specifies CASSIQVNTEAFF.

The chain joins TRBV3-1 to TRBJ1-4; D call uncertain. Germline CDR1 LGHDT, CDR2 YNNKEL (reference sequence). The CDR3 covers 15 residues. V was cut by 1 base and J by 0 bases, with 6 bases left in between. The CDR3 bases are TGTGCCAGCAGCCAAGGCCGGACAACTAATGAAAAACTGTTTTTT. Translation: CASSQGRTTNEKLFF.

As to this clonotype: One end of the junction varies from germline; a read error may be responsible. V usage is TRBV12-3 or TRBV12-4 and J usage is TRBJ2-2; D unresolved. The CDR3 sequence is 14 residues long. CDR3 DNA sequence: TGTGCCAGTAGTTGGACGAGGAACACCGGGGAGCTGTTTTTT. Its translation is CASSWTRNTGELFF.

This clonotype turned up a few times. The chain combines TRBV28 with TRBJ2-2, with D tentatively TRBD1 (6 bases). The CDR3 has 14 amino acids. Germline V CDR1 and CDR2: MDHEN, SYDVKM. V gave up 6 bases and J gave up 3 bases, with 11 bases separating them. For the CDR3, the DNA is TGTGCCAGCAGACAAGCAGGGGACACCGGGGAGCTGTTTTTT. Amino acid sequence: CASRQAGDTGELFF.

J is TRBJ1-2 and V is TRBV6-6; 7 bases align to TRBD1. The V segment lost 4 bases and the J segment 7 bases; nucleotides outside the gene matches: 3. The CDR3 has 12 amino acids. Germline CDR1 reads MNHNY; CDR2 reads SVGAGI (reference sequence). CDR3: CASSFRTGGYTF. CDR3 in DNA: TGTGCCAGCAGTTTTAGGACAGGTGGCTACACCTTC.

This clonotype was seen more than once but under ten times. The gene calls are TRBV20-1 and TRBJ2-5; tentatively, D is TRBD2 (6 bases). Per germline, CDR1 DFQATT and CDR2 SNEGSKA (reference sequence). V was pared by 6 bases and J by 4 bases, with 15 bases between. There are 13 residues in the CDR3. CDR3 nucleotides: TGCAGTGCGTGGGACTCAGCGGGAGAGACCCAGTACTTC. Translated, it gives CSAWDSAGETQYF.

CDR3 bases: TGTGCCAGCAGTTACGCCGCTCACTATGGCTACACCTTC. Translating gives CASSYAAHYGYTF. The V gene is TRBV6-2 or TRBV6-3, the J gene TRBJ1-2; D not certain. The V and J ends lost 2 bases and 3 bases respectively, with 7 bases between them. This CDR3 is 13 amino acids long. In germline, CDR1 is MNHEY, CDR2 SVGEGT.

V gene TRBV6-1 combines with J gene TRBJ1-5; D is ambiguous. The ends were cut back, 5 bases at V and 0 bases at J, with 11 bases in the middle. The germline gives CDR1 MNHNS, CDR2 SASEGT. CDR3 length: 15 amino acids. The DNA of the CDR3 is TGTGCCAGCAGTCGGACGAGAAATAGCAATCAGCCCCAGCATTTT. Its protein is CASSRTRNSNQPQHF.

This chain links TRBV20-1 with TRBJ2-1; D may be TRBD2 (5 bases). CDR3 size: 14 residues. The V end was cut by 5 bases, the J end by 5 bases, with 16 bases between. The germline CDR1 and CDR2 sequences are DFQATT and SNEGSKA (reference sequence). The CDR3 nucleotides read TGCAGTGCTCTCCGGCCTTCCGGGGACAATGAGCAGTTCTTC. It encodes CSALRPSGDNEQFF.

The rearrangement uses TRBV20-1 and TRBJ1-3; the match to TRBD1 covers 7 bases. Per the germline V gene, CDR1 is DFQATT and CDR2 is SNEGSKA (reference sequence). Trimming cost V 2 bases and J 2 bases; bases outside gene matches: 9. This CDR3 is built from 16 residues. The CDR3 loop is CSARPVTGDAGNTIYF. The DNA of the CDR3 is TGCAGTGCTAGACCCGTTACAGGGGATGCTGGAAACACCATATATTTT.

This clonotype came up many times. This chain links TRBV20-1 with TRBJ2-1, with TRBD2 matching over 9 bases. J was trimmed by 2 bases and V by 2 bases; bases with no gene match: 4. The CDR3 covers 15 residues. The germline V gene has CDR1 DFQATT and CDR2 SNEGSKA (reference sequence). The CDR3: CSARKPSGTYNEQFF. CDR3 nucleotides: TGCAGTGCTAGAAAACCTAGCGGGACCTACAATGAGCAGTTCTTC.

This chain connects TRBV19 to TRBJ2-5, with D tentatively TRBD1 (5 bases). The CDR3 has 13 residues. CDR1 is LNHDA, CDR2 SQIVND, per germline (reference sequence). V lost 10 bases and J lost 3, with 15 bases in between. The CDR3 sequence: CATVSRAEETQYF. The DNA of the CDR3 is TGTGCCACCGTGTCCAGGGCCGAAGAGACCCAGTACTTC.

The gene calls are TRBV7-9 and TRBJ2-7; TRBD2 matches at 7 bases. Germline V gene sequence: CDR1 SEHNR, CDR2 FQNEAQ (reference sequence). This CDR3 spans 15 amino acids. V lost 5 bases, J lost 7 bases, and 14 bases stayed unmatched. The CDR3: CASSRMGQGGMEQYF. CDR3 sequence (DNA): TGTGCCAGCAGCCGTATGGGGCAGGGAGGGATGGAGCAGTACTTC.

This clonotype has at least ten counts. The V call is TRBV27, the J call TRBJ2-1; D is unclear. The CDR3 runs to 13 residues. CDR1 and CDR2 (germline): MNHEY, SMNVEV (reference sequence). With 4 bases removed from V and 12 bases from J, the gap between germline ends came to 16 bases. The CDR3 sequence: CASSSYASFGQFF. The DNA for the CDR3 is TGTGCCAGCAGTTCATACGCGTCCTTTGGGCAGTTCTTC.

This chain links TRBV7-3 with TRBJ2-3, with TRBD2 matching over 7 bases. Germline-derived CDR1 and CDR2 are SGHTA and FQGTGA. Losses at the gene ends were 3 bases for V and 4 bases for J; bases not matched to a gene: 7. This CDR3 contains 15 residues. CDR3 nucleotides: TGTGCCAGCAGCTTCTCGGGGGGAGGGGCAGATACGCAGTATTTT. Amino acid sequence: CASSFSGGGADTQYF.

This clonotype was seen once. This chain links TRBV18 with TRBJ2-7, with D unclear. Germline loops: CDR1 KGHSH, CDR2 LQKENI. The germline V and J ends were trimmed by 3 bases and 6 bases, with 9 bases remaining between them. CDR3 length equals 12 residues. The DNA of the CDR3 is TGTGCCAGCTCACCTGGCGGTTCCGAGCAGTACTTC. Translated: CASSPGGSEQYF.

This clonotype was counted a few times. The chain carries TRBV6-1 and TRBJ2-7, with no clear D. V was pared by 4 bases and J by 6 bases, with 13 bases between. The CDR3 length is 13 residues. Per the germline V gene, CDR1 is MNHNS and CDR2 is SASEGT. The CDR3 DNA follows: TGTGCCAGCAGTGCCAAACAGAATAGCGAGCAGTACTTC. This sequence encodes CASSAKQNSEQYF.

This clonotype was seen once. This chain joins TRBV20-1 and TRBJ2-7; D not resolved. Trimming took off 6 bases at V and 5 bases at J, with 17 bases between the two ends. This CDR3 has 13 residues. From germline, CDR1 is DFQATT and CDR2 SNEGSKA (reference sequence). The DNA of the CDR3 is TGCAGTGCGAGAAAGAGCGAGAGGCACGAGCAGTACTTC. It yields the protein CSARKSERHEQYF.